The 8 T cell receptor beta chains presented below share a single source sample, sequenced in a study of technical replicates of blood from a handful of donors. Method: immunoSEQ multiplex PCR; TCRdb's copy keeps in-frame clones and lacks some. This table holds some 94,000 clones, almost 97% found once. The sequenced material came from T cells isolated from PBMCs. Every receptor here comes from a human donor in good health.

The gene calls are TRBV27 and TRBJ1-2; a possible D gene is TRBD1 (5 bases). Germline lookup yields CDR1 MNHEY and CDR2 SMNVEV (reference sequence). The CDR3 runs to 15 residues. V dropped 3 bases and J dropped 7 bases, with 18 bases sitting between them. CDR3 region: CASSFADDSFIGYTF. The CDR3 region has the DNA TGTGCCAGCAGTTTCGCTGACGACAGTTTTATTGGCTACACCTTC.

J is TRBJ2-3 and V is TRBV9; D might be TRBD2 (5 bases). CDR3 length equals 16 residues. V was shortened by 0 bases and J by 1 base, with 12 bases between the two germline ends. The germline V gene encodes CDR1 SGDLS and CDR2 YYNGEE. CDR3 DNA: TGTGCCAGCAGCGTAGGCCTAGCAGATCGCACAGATACGCAGTATTTT. It specifies CASSVGLADRTDTQYF.

The chain's CDR3 is CASSTSGSRQETQYF. CDR3 bases: TGTGCCAGCAGCACTAGCGGGTCCCGTCAAGAGACCCAGTACTTC. This chain links TRBV9 with TRBJ2-5, with TRBD2 matching 9 bases. Trimming took 4 bases from V and 2 from J; bases not matched to a gene: 6. The CDR3 runs 15 residues. CDR1 SGDLS and CDR2 YYNGEE come from the germline V gene.

The chain recombines TRBV28 with TRBJ2-2, with a tentative D call TRBD2 (6 bases). There are 14 residues in the CDR3. Per germline, CDR1 MDHEN and CDR2 SYDVKM. Deletions cut 3 bases from V and 4 bases from J, with 9 bases between. The CDR3 spells CASSLGDFTGELFF. For the CDR3, the DNA is TGTGCCAGCAGTTTGGGGGACTTCACCGGGGAGCTGTTTTTT. The variable domain in full, completed from reference TRBV28 and TRBJ2-2, reads DVKVTQSSRYLVKRTGEKVFLECVQDMDHENMFWYRQDPGLGLRLIYFSYDVKMKEKGDIPEGYSVSREKKERFSLILESASTNQTSMYLCASSLGDFTGELFFGEGSRLTVL.

The chain employs TRBV5-1 and TRBJ2-5; TRBD2 might be the D (6 bases). The germline gives CDR1 SGHRS, CDR2 YFSETQ. The CDR3 spans 13 residues. The V end lost 3 bases, the J end lost 5 bases, and 11 bases lay between the germline ends. The CDR3 nucleotides are TGCGCCAGCAGCTACGGGGGTGTCGAGACCCAGTACTTC. Its protein is CASSYGGVETQYF.

V and J are TRBV27 and TRBJ2-1, with 12 nucleotides matching TRBD2. CDR3 length equals 14 residues. CDR1 is MNHEY, CDR2 SMNVEV, per germline (reference sequence). Germline trimming cut 10 bases from V and 7 bases from J; bases unmatched to any gene: 8. The CDR3 sequence is CATRLAGARNEQFF. CDR3 bases: TGTGCCACCCGACTAGCGGGAGCGCGGAATGAGCAGTTCTTC.

V is TRBV28 and J is TRBJ1-5; D is unresolved. The CDR3 length is 12 residues. Germline CDR1 and CDR2: MDHEN and SYDVKM. Deletions cut 8 bases from V and 6 bases from J, with 11 bases between. CDR3 in amino acids: CASAERSQPQHF. The CDR3 region has the DNA TGTGCCAGCGCAGAACGCTCTCAGCCCCAGCATTTT.

This clone has a handful of counts. The V gene is TRBV10-1, the J gene TRBJ2-1, with 7 bases lining up with TRBD2. The V segment lost 0 bases and the J segment 8 bases; nucleotides outside the gene matches: 7. Germline V lookup: CDR1 WNHNN, CDR2 SYGVQD (reference sequence). This CDR3 has 15 residues. CDR3 coding DNA: TGCGCCAGCAGTGAGTCGTGGACTAGGGGCGATGAGCAGTTCTTC. It specifies CASSESWTRGDEQFF.